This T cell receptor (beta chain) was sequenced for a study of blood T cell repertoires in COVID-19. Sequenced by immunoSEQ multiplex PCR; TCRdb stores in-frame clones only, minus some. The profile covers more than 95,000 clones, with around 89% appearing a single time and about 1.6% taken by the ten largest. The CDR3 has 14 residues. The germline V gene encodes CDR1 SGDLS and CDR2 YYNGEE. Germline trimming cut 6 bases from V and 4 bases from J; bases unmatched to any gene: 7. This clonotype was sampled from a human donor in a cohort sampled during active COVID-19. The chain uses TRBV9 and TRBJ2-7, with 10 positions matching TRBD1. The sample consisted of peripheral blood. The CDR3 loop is CASNPGTGAYEQYF. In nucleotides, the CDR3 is TGTGCCAGCAACCCCGGGACAGGGGCGTACGAGCAGTACTTC. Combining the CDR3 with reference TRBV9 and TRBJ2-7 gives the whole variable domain DSGVTQTPKHLITATGQRVTLRCSPRSGDLSVYWYQQSLDQGLQFLIQYYNGEERAKGNILERFSAQQFPDLHSELNLSSLELGDSALYFCASNPGTGAYEQYFGPGTRLTVT.